This is a list of T cell receptor beta chains from one sample in a study of blood T cell repertoires in COVID-19. Data came from immunoSEQ multiplex PCR; TCRdb stores just in-frame clones and leaves some out. The sample yields 140,000 or so clones, 79% seen once. The specimen was peripheral blood. These receptors were obtained from a man aged 50 or older with active or convalescent COVID-19. Each CDR3 is given with its conserved first and last residue. The order of the fields is V gene, clone size, J gene, D gene, CDR3 protein, CDR3 DNA. The D gene is left open where the match is weak. Only some rows state a clone size, as once, few, many or a class for expanded clones.

TRBV14	-	TRBJ1-2	-	CASSLQRGGYTF	TGTGCCAGCAGCCTCCAAAGGGGCGGCTACACCTTC
TRBV25-1	-	TRBJ2-1	TRBD2	CASRDRTSGSYNEQFF	TGTGCCAGCAGAGACCGGACTAGCGGGTCCTACAATGAGCAGTTCTTC
TRBV19	-	TRBJ2-1	-	CASSMPGAAEQFF	TGTGCCAGTAGTATGCCGGGAGCGGCTGAGCAGTTCTTC
TRBV27	-	TRBJ2-3	TRBD2	CASSFWRGGADTQYF	TGTGCCAGCAGTTTTTGGCGGGGGGGGGCAGATACGCAGTATTTT
TRBV5-6	-	TRBJ2-1	-	CASRGGGVEQFF	TGTGCCAGCAGAGGGGGGGGAGTGGAGCAGTTCTTC
TRBV3-1/TRBV3-2	-	TRBJ2-7	-	CASSHSAYEQYF	TGTGCCAGCAGCCACAGCGCATACGAGCAGTACTTC
TRBV5-4	-	TRBJ2-7	TRBD2	CASSLAQLAGSNEQYF	TGTGCCAGCAGCTTGGCCCAATTAGCGGGAAGTAACGAGCAGTACTTC
TRBV9	few	TRBJ2-5	-	CASSVGTTIQETQYF	TGTGCCAGCAGCGTAGGGACAACAATTCAAGAGACCCAGTACTTC
TRBV18	-	TRBJ1-2	TRBD1	CASSISDREYGYTF	TGTGCCAGCTCAATATCGGACAGGGAGTATGGCTACACCTTC
TRBV9	few	TRBJ1-6	-	CASSVPIFGADSPLHF	TGTGCCAGCAGCGTTCCTATATTCGGTGCGGATTCACCCCTCCACTTT
TRBV28	few	TRBJ2-7	TRBD2	CASSFGGRGNEQYF	TGTGCCAGCAGTTTTGGCGGGAGGGGTAACGAGCAGTACTTC
TRBV4-1	-	TRBJ1-2	-	CASSQEAGANYGYTF	TGCGCCAGCAGCCAAGAGGCGGGGGCAAACTATGGCTACACCTTC
TRBV2	-	TRBJ2-7	TRBD1	CASRSGTGKPYEQYF	TGTGCCAGCAGGTCCGGGACAGGGAAACCCTACGAGCAGTACTTC
TRBV7-2	-	TRBJ2-4	TRBD1	CASSPGTGGQNIQYF	TGTGCCAGCAGCCCCGGGACAGGGGGCCAAAACATTCAGTACTTC
TRBV2	-	TRBJ2-1	-	CASSVRGGANYNEQFF	TGTGCCAGCAGTGTTCGAGGGGGGGCAAACTACAATGAGCAGTTCTTC
TRBV10-3	-	TRBJ2-3	TRBD2	CAIRSGSGADTQYF	TGTGCCATCAGGAGCGGGAGCGGAGCAGATACGCAGTATTTT
TRBV18	-	TRBJ2-7	TRBD2	CASSPRTSGNYEQYF	TGTGCCAGCTCACCGAGGACTAGCGGGAACTACGAGCAGTACTTC
TRBV27	many	TRBJ1-5	TRBD1	CASSYRTGNSNQPQHF	TGTGCCAGCAGTTATAGGACAGGGAATAGCAATCAGCCCCAGCATTTT
TRBV9	-	TRBJ2-5	-	CASSASGTQKETQYF	TGTGCCAGCAGCGCCTCCGGGACTCAAAAAGAGACCCAGTACTTC
TRBV6-5	-	TRBJ2-7	TRBD2	CASSYGGSYEQYF	TGTGCCAGCAGTTACGGCGGGAGTTACGAGCAGTACTTC
TRBV19	-	TRBJ1-5	-	CASSKQVDGQPQHF	TGTGCCAGTAGTAAACAGGTAGACGGTCAGCCCCAGCATTTT
TRBV12-5	few	TRBJ1-2	TRBD1	CASGFSTGGADGYTF	TGTGCTAGTGGTTTCTCAACAGGGGGCGCAGATGGCTACACCTTC
TRBV4-1	-	TRBJ1-3	-	CASSQEGQLRNTIYF	TGCGCCAGCAGCCAAGAAGGACAGTTGCGAAACACCATATATTTT
TRBV5-1	-	TRBJ2-3	-	CASSQDGGIEDTQYF	TGCGCCAGCAGCCAGGACGGCGGGATCGAAGATACGCAGTATTTT
TRBV28	-	TRBJ2-3	TRBD2	CASALAGDADTQYF	TGTGCCAGCGCCTTAGCGGGAGATGCGGATACGCAGTATTTT
TRBV2	once	TRBJ2-1	-	CASSESLSRNAYNEQFF	TGTGCCAGCAGTGAGTCCCTCTCGCGGAATGCCTACAATGAGCAGTTCTTC
TRBV28	-	TRBJ2-2	TRBD1	CASSLFRGPTGELFF	TGTGCCAGCAGTTTATTCAGGGGGCCAACCGGGGAGCTGTTTTTT
TRBV4-1	-	TRBJ2-7	TRBD2	CASSQISGSDSYEQYF	TGCGCCAGCAGCCAAATTAGCGGGAGTGACTCCTACGAGCAGTACTTC
TRBV7-9	many	TRBJ2-7	TRBD1	CASSPTGFWEQYF	TGTGCCAGCAGCCCGACAGGGTTTTGGGAGCAGTACTTC
TRBV7-8	-	TRBJ2-7	-	CASSPERGGRYEQYF	TGTGCCAGCAGCCCCGAAAGAGGGGGTAGGTACGAGCAGTACTTC
TRBV29-1	-	TRBJ1-4	TRBD1	CSVGGRGNEKLFF	TGCAGCGTTGGTGGCAGGGGGAATGAAAAACTGTTTTTT
TRBV5-6	-	TRBJ1-3	TRBD1	CASSSDRGFSGNTIYF	TGTGCCAGCAGCTCCGACAGGGGATTCTCTGGAAACACCATATATTTT